The 21 T cell receptor beta chains presented below share a single source sample, sequenced in a study of cytomegalovirus exposure and HLA in healthy donors. Amplification used 60 Vbeta primers and 13 Jbeta primers. Method: immunoSEQ multiplex PCR; TCRdb's copy keeps in-frame clones and lacks some. The sample has about 190,000 clones, roughly 77% seen once. Sequencing input: PBMCs. These receptors all stem from a man aged 25-45 years in good health and CMV-seropositive.

V gene TRBV9 combines with J gene TRBJ2-3; 8 positions match TRBD2. The length of the CDR3 is 17 residues. Germline CDR1 is SGDLS and CDR2 is YYNGEE. The V gene end was trimmed by 4 bases and the J gene end by 3 bases; junction bases not matched to a gene: 13. The CDR3 sequence is CASSFRGGGSRTDTQYF. DNA of the CDR3: TGTGCCAGCAGCTTCCGGGGGGGCGGGAGTCGGACAGATACGCAGTATTTT.

V gene TRBV30 combines with J gene TRBJ1-1; D remains ambiguous. The V and J ends lost 0 bases and 1 base respectively, with 6 bases between them. The V gene's germline CDR1 is GTSNPN and CDR2 SVGIG (reference sequence). CDR3 length equals 13 residues. DNA of the CDR3: TGTGCCTGGAGTGTACAGCAGAACACTGAAGCTTTCTTT. Translating gives CAWSVQQNTEAFF.

The chain is built from TRBV5-6 and TRBJ2-6; 8 nucleotides match TRBD1. The V and J ends lost 3 bases and 12 bases, in that order; junction bases with no gene match: 11. There are 15 residues in the CDR3. The V gene's germline CDR1 is SGHDT and CDR2 YYEEEE. In DNA, the CDR3 is TGTGCCAGCAGCTGGACAGGGCCAGGATTCACCGTCCTGACTTTC. It specifies CASSWTGPGFTVLTF. Variable domain in full (rest from reference TRBV5-6 and TRBJ2-6): DAGVTQSPTHLIKTRGQQVTLRCSPKSGHDTVSWYQQALGQGPQFIFQYYEEEERQRGNFPDRFSGHQFPNYSSELNVNALLLGDSALYLCASSWTGPGFTVLTFGAGSRLTVL.

The table lists this clone with a few counts. The chain employs TRBV6-6 and TRBJ2-1; 11 bases agree with TRBD2. Germline V gene sequence: CDR1 MNHNY, CDR2 SVGAGI (reference sequence). This CDR3 is built from 15 residues. With V trimmed by 2 bases and J by 5 bases, 2 bases remained unmatched. In nucleotides, the CDR3 is TGTGCCAGCAGTTACGGGACTAGCGGCGACAATGAGCAGTTCTTC. Translating gives CASSYGTSGDNEQFF.

This rearrangement joins TRBV5-6 to TRBJ2-2; 11 bases map to TRBD2. With 0 bases clipped from V and 3 bases from J, the junction kept 4 bases outside the gene matches. Germline CDR1 SGHDT, CDR2 YYEEEE. This CDR3 has 17 amino acids. CDR3 in amino acids: CASSLVASGRHTGELFF. In DNA, the CDR3 is TGTGCCAGCAGCTTGGTGGCTAGCGGGAGGCACACCGGGGAGCTGTTTTTT.

This chain joins TRBV10-3 and TRBJ2-3, with 12 bases identical to TRBD2. Trimming at V came to 8 bases and at J to 5 bases, leaving 11 bases not matched to a gene. Germline lookup yields CDR1 ENHRY and CDR2 SYGVKD. CDR3 length: 16 residues. The CDR3 here is CAISKLAGGREDTQYF. CDR3 DNA sequence: TGTGCCATCTCCAAACTAGCGGGGGGTAGAGAAGATACGCAGTATTTT.

V is TRBV5-4 and J is TRBJ2-3, with 10 nucleotides matching TRBD2. In germline, CDR1 is SGHNT, CDR2 YYREEE (reference sequence). The V and J ends lost 4 bases and 3 bases, in that order; junction bases with no gene match: 5. The CDR3 extends over 15 amino acids. The CDR3 nucleotides read TGTGCCAGCAGCCTTCGGACTAGCGGAACAGATACGCAGTATTTT. It yields the protein CASSLRTSGTDTQYF.

Concerning this clone: Mismatch with germline at one junction end may stem from a read error. The J gene is TRBJ2-2, the V gene TRBV5-4; 12 nucleotides match TRBD2. The CDR3 is 17 amino acids. Germline CDR1 is SGHNT and CDR2 is YYREEE (reference sequence). CDR3 sequence: CASSQELAGGYTGELFF. CDR3 DNA sequence: TGCGCCAGCAGCCAAGAGCTAGCGGGGGGGTACACCGGGGAGCTGTTTTTT. Filled out from reference TRBV5-4 and TRBJ2-2, the complete variable domain reads ETGVTQSPTHLIKTRGQQVTLRCSSQSGHNTVSWYQQALGQGPQFIFQYYREEENGRGNFPPRFSGLQFPNYSSELNVNALELDDSALYLCASSQELAGGYTGELFFGEGSRLTVL.

This clone has only a few counts. CDR3: CASSLDGAYGYTF. CDR3 DNA: TGTGCCAGCAGCTTAGATGGGGCCTATGGCTACACCTTC. V is TRBV7-3 and J is TRBJ1-2; possible D gene TRBD1, 5 bases. CDR1 and CDR2 from the germline V gene are SGHTA and FQGTGA. This CDR3 is built from 13 residues. The V and J ends lost 2 bases and 4 bases respectively, with 8 bases between them.

The chain couples TRBV5-1 to TRBJ2-7; 9 bases align to TRBD1. The CDR3 loop spans 14 amino acids. With 3 bases clipped from V and 9 bases from J, the junction kept 10 bases outside the gene matches. Germline V gene sequence: CDR1 SGHRS, CDR2 YFSETQ. The CDR3 DNA follows: TGCGCCAGCAGCTGGGGACAGGGTGAGGTAAGGCAGTACTTC. It specifies CASSWGQGEVRQYF.

This sequence joins TRBV15 and TRBJ2-7; 7 bases are shared with TRBD2. Per germline, CDR1 LNHNV and CDR2 YYDKDF (reference sequence). The CDR3 totals 15 residues. V was clipped by 4 bases and J by 4 bases; unmatched bases: 10. The CDR3 DNA follows: TGTGCCACCAGCACAAACCCGGGGGGTGGTTACGAGCAGTACTTC. Protein sequence: CATSTNPGGGYEQYF.

This clone has ten or more counts. The V call is TRBV5-8, the J call TRBJ1-5; TRBD1 matches at 10 bases. The CDR3 is 15 residues long. CDR1 SGHTS and CDR2 YDEGEE come from the germline V gene. After removal of 4 bases from V and 2 bases from J, the junction contained 3 bases not matched to a gene. CDR3 DNA: TGTGCCAGCAGCCCAGGACAGGGGGGCAATCAGCCCCAGCATTTT. The encoded protein is CASSPGQGGNQPQHF.

V usage is TRBV9 and J usage is TRBJ2-7; no clear D. Germline V lookup: CDR1 SGDLS, CDR2 YYNGEE. CDR3 length: 15 residues. V gave up 0 bases and J gave up 0 bases, with 10 bases separating them. Here the CDR3 reads CASSVGAQSSYEQYF. CDR3 DNA: TGTGCCAGCAGCGTAGGGGCCCAAAGCTCCTACGAGCAGTACTTC.

CDR3 sequence reads: CASSQGLAGGGSEQFF. The CDR3 coding sequence is TGCGCCAGCAGCCAAGGACTAGCGGGGGGAGGGAGTGAGCAGTTCTTC. V and J are TRBV4-1 and TRBJ2-1; TRBD2 aligns across 13 bases. Losses at the gene ends were 1 base for V and 9 bases for J; bases not matched to a gene: 6. The germline V gene has CDR1 MGHRA and CDR2 YSYEKL. The CDR3 length is 16 residues.

The V and J genes are TRBV6-5 and TRBJ2-7; possible D gene TRBD1, 6 bases. Deletions cut 7 bases from V and 3 bases from J, with 13 bases between. This CDR3 has 13 amino acids. Germline V gives CDR1 MNHEY, CDR2 SVGAGI. Written as DNA, the CDR3 is TGTGCCAGCACCACTGAAGGGGGCTACGAGCAGTACTTC. It is translated as CASTTEGGYEQYF.

This chain uses TRBV4-1 with TRBJ2-5; 9 nucleotides line up with TRBD2. J was trimmed by 0 bases and V by 4 bases; bases with no gene match: 6. This CDR3 comprises 16 residues. The V gene's germline CDR1 is MGHRA and CDR2 YSYEKL. This CDR3 is CASSRSSGGHQETQYF. The DNA for the CDR3 is TGCGCCAGCAGCCGATCCAGCGGGGGGCACCAAGAGACCCAGTACTTC.

This clone has a handful of counts. The chain combines TRBV6-5 with TRBJ1-4; TRBD1 agrees at 7 bases. The length of the CDR3 is 14 residues. CDR1 is MNHEY, CDR2 SVGAGI, per germline. Trimming at V came to 6 bases and at J to 8 bases, leaving 9 bases not matched to a gene. CDR3 protein: CASRRQGDWEKLFF. CDR3 sequence (DNA): TGTGCCAGCAGGAGACAGGGTGACTGGGAAAAACTGTTTTTT.

This chain links TRBV6-6 with TRBJ2-3; 8 nucleotides agree with TRBD2. V lost 7 bases to trimming and J lost 5 bases; unmatched junction nucleotides: 14. This CDR3 contains 16 residues. The germline gives CDR1 MNHNY, CDR2 SVGAGI (reference sequence). DNA for the CDR3: TGTGCCAGCACCCTTGGGAGCGGGGGAAGACTAGATACGCAGTATTTT. Residues: CASTLGSGGRLDTQYF.

This chain connects TRBV5-4 to TRBJ2-2, with TRBD1 matching 11 bases. From germline, CDR1 is SGHNT and CDR2 YYREEE (reference sequence). The length of the CDR3 is 18 residues. The trim removed 5 bases at V and 2 bases at J, leaving 11 bases unmatched. The chain's CDR3 is CASRWTGGRVRNTGELFF. The CDR3 nucleotides are TGTGCCAGCAGGTGGACAGGGGGCCGTGTCCGAAACACCGGGGAGCTGTTTTTT.

A few counts support this clone. The V gene is TRBV29-1, the J gene TRBJ2-1, with 7 positions matching TRBD1. This CDR3 is 15 amino acids long. Trimming took 6 bases from V and 0 from J; bases not matched to a gene: 8. Germline V gene sequence: CDR1 SQVTM, CDR2 ANQGSEA. The CDR3 here is CSVGQVFSSYNEQFF. The CDR3 coding sequence is TGCAGCGTAGGACAGGTTTTCAGCTCCTACAATGAGCAGTTCTTC.

The rearrangement joins TRBV30 to TRBJ2-2; D might be TRBD1 (6 bases). Germline CDR1 is GTSNPN and CDR2 is SVGIG (reference sequence). V was shortened by 2 bases and J by 5 bases, with 9 bases between the two germline ends. The length of the CDR3 is 13 residues. CDR3 nucleotides: TGTGCCTGGAGTCAGGACAGAACCGGGGAGCTGTTTTTT. It translates to CAWSQDRTGELFF.